This TCR beta chain was captured by sequencing in a study of blood T cells in healthy people across ages. A second roughly 7 to 11 cycle PCR used barcoded and J-beta primers. TCRdb reanalysed the 5' RACE reads using MiXCR and keeps one entry per CDR3 protein. The sample includes approximately 1,700,000 distinct CDR3 sequences, about two fifths of them seen just once. The TCR originated in a human donor in good health. The sample comprised blood.

This CDR3 reads CASSSRTDLQPQHF. Here the CDR3 DNA reads TGTGCCAGCAGTTCTCGGACAGACCTACAGCCCCAGCATTTT. J is TRBJ1-5 and V is TRBV12-3 or TRBV12-4, with D perhaps matching TRBD1 (6 bases). Trimming took off 4 bases at V and 7 bases at J, with 14 bases between the two ends. This CDR3 region has 14 residues.